This TCR beta chain was documented in a study of T-cell reconstitution after alpha-beta-depleted transplantation in children. TCRbeta library construction was performed incorporating unique molecular identifiers. MiXCR was run by TCRdb on the PCR reads, yielding one entry per CDR3 protein. The sample contains fewer than 700,000 distinct CDR3 sequences, roughly 13% of which appear only once. The CDR3 has 14 residues. V lost 10 bases to trimming and J lost 2 bases; unmatched junction nucleotides: 9. CDR1 is SGHTA and CDR2 is FQGNSA in the germline V gene. Notes on the study in general: About two months after transplant, alpha-beta T cells reportedly came from several hundred expanded graft clones. Elevated TCRbeta diversity at day 60 was traced, in some patients, to surviving recipient T cells and thymic progenitors. It was newly produced T cells that mostly accounted for T-cell counts and diversity one year after transplant.

Worth noting for this clonotype: What it binds is unknown.

The J gene is TRBJ2-5, the V gene TRBV7-2; 8 bases line up with TRBD1. The sample here was PBMCs, mostly from graft donor cells, taken 360 days after TCRalphabeta/CD19-depleted stem cell transplant. The receptor was isolated from a male patient under 18 who had a stem cell transplant for acute myeloid leukemia, so the T cells may come from the graft donor. CDR3 nucleotide sequence: TGTGCCACCCGGGGCAGGGGGCAACAAGAGACCCAGTACTTC. Residues: CATRGRGQQETQYF.